A selection of T cell receptor beta chains follows, all from one sample in a study of vaccination and CD4 T cells after COVID-19. Their antigen targets remain unknown. TCRdb processed the PCR reads anew with MiXCR; each CDR3 protein has one entry. This repertoire shows about 12,000 distinct CDR3 sequences, around 58% found once; its top ten account for 14% to 15%. The sequencing input was CD4+ T cells from blood, cultured in vitro. The receptors shown here come from a human donor who had recovered from COVID-19. The CDR3 runs from the conserved cysteine through the conserved F or W. D genes are given only for firm matches. Some rows mark clone size as missing; the rest say once, few, many or name a class of expanded clone.

TRBV6-2/TRBV6-3	13	.	TRBJ1-1	.	TGTGCCAGCAGAGACAGTGGGACCACTGAAGCTTTCTTT	CASRDSGTTEAFF
TRBV20-1	12	.	TRBJ1-3	few	TGCAGTGCGGGGGGAGGAGGAAACACCATATATTTT	CSAGGGGNTIYF
TRBV5-1	14	.	TRBJ2-2	.	TGCGCCAGCAGAATAGCGGCGAACACCGGGGAGCTGTTTTTT	CASRIAANTGELFF
TRBV5-1	14	.	TRBJ2-5	.	TGCGCCAGCACTACGTGGGACATGCAAGAGACCCAGTACTTC	CASTTWDMQETQYF
TRBV20-1	14	TRBD2	TRBJ2-5	few	TGCAGCTGGACTAGCGGTTTTTACCAAGAGACCCAGTACTTC	CSWTSGFYQETQYF
TRBV7-3	13	.	TRBJ2-1	.	TGTGCCAGCAGCCCGATTAGCGGAAATGAGCAGTTCTTC	CASSPISGNEQFF
TRBV7-9	14	.	TRBJ1-1	few	TGTGCCAGCAGCCCAACGGACAGGAACACTGAAGCTTTCTTT	CASSPTDRNTEAFF
TRBV20-1	13	.	TRBJ2-7	few	TGCAGTGTAAAGCAGGGGATATCCTACGAGCAGTACTTC	CSVKQGISYEQYF
TRBV27	14	TRBD1	TRBJ1-1	.	TGTGCCAGCAGTTCCACCACAGGGGTCGCTGAAGCTTTCTTT	CASSSTTGVAEAFF
TRBV19	14	.	TRBJ1-5	.	TGTGCCAGTAGTATGATCCAGGCTAATCAGCCCCAGCATTTT	CASSMIQANQPQHF
TRBV20-1	15	TRBD2	TRBJ2-1	once	TGCAGTGCTAGTCTGGGACTAGCGGGAGCGCCTTGGCAGTTCTTC	CSASLGLAGAPWQFF
TRBV20-1	15	TRBD2	TRBJ2-7	.	TGCAGTGCTAGAGCCGGGAGGCTTCTCTCCTACGAGCAGTACTTC	CSARAGRLLSYEQYF
TRBV7-9	18	.	TRBJ2-6	.	TGTGCCAGCAGCTTACGTCGGCGTGTTCCCACTGGGGCCAACGTCCTGACTTTC	CASSLRRRVPTGANVLTF
TRBV28	15	.	TRBJ1-6	.	TGTGCCAGCAGTTTAGCCGGGACGGGTAATTCACCCCTCCACTTT	CASSLAGTGNSPLHF
TRBV18	14	TRBD1	TRBJ1-5	few	TGTGCCAGCTCACAGGGACAGAACAATCAGCCCCAGCATTTT	CASSQGQNNQPQHF
TRBV6-4	14	.	TRBJ2-5	.	TGTGCCAGCAGTGAAGGGTACGGCCAAGAGACCCAGTACTTC	CASSEGYGQETQYF
TRBV7-9	17	TRBD2	TRBJ2-3	.	TGTGCCAGCAGCTTAGCGCTTGGACTAGCGGGAGGAAATACGCAGTATTTT	CASSLALGLAGGNTQYF
TRBV28	17	TRBD2	TRBJ2-1	.	TGTGCCAGCAGTTCCTCCCAACTAGCGGGGCGATACAATGAGCAGTTCTTC	CASSSSQLAGRYNEQFF
TRBV10-3	15	.	TRBJ2-5	.	TGTGCCATCAGTGAAATTAAGGCCTCCCAAGAGACCCAGTACTTC	CAISEIKASQETQYF
TRBV10-1	16	.	TRBJ1-1	few	TGCGCCAGCAGTGACCTCCGGGATCCTTTAAACACTGAAGCTTTCTTT	CASSDLRDPLNTEAFF
TRBV6-1	16	.	TRBJ2-4	.	TGTGCCAGCAGTCGTGCCAGCCGTCTAGCCAAAAACATTCAGTACTTC	CASSRASRLAKNIQYF
TRBV20-1	12	.	TRBJ2-7	.	TGCAGTGCTAGTTCGCGAACCTACGAGCAGTACTTC	CSASSRTYEQYF
TRBV28	15	.	TRBJ2-1	few	TGTGCCAGCAGTTTATACCAGGGGGGATCAGGTGAGCAGTTCTTC	CASSLYQGGSGEQFF
TRBV20-1	16	TRBD2	TRBJ2-5	.	TGCAGTGCTAGAAGGCCTAGCGGGAGGGCCGGTGAGACCCAGTACTTC	CSARRPSGRAGETQYF
TRBV27	15	.	TRBJ2-7	.	TGTGCCAGCAGTTTTTGGTTACGCGGGACCTACGAGCAGTACTTC	CASSFWLRGTYEQYF
TRBV6-5	15	.	TRBJ1-5	medium-sized	TGTGCCAGCAGTTATTTTGAAGGGGGGAATCAGCCCCAGCATTTT	CASSYFEGGNQPQHF
TRBV20-1	14	TRBD2	TRBJ2-7	.	TGCAGTGCTAGAGGACTAGCGTCGAGGTATGAGCAGTACTTC	CSARGLASRYEQYF
TRBV2	15	TRBD1	TRBJ1-2	medium-sized	TGTGCCAGCAGTATCGACAGGGGACGCAACTATGGCTACACCTTC	CASSIDRGRNYGYTF
TRBV10-1	12	TRBD1	TRBJ1-1	.	TGCGCCAGACCGGGACAGATAACTGAAGCTTTCTTT	CARPGQITEAFF
TRBV21-1	16	.	TRBJ2-7	.	TGTGCCAGCAGCAAAGGGCCGGGGAATATCACCTACGAGCAGTACTTC	CASSKGPGNITYEQYF
TRBV30	15	.	TRBJ1-1	few	TGTGCCTGGAGTGTCTCCTCTATCCACGGGACGCCTATCTTCTTT	CAWSVSSIHGTPIFF
TRBV19	13	TRBD2	TRBJ2-1	.	TGTGCCAGTAGACGACTAGCGGACAATGAGCAGTTCTTC	CASRRLADNEQFF
TRBV30	14	.	TRBJ2-7	.	TGTGCCTGGAAGGAGAACATAGCCTCCTACGAGCAGTACTTC	CAWKENIASYEQYF
TRBV20-1	15	.	TRBJ2-3	.	TGCAGTGCTAGAGATCTAGGGACTAGCACAGATACGCAGTATTTT	CSARDLGTSTDTQYF
TRBV20-1	14	.	TRBJ2-7	few	TGCAGTGCTAGGACCCCAGGCGGGATGTACGAGCAGTACTTC	CSARTPGGMYEQYF
TRBV9	15	TRBD2	TRBJ2-7	.	TGTGCCAGCAGCCAGACTAGCGGGAGTTTTTACGAGCAGTACTTC	CASSQTSGSFYEQYF
TRBV28	14	.	TRBJ1-2	.	TGTGCCAGCAGTTTATCCGGCAGGACCTATGGCTACACCTTC	CASSLSGRTYGYTF
TRBV11-2	16	.	TRBJ2-5	.	TGTGCCAGCAGCTTAGATCTTCGGGGTGGGTCGGAGACCCAGTACTTC	CASSLDLRGGSETQYF
TRBV28	15	.	TRBJ1-5	.	TGTGCCAGCAGTTTTCGGGGTTTAAGCAATCAGCCCCAGCATTTT	CASSFRGLSNQPQHF
TRBV27	13	.	TRBJ2-7	few	TGTGCCAGCAGTTTGGACAGAACCTACGAGCAGTACTTC	CASSLDRTYEQYF
TRBV7-2	14	TRBD1	TRBJ2-3	.	TGTGCCAGCAGTTCCGGGACAGGGGCATATACGCAGTATTTT	CASSSGTGAYTQYF
TRBV20-1	17	TRBD2	TRBJ2-7	few	TGCAGTGCTAGCCACCCCTACGGTCTTAGCGGGAACGACGAGCAGTACTTC	CSASHPYGLSGNDEQYF
TRBV27	17	.	TRBJ2-3	.	TGTGCCAGCAGACCAACCAAAAACAACAGGGACACAGATACGCAGTATTTT	CASRPTKNNRDTDTQYF
TRBV24-1	15	TRBD1	TRBJ2-3	few	TGTGCCACCAGTGAAGGGACAGGATACACAGATACGCAGTATTTT	CATSEGTGYTDTQYF
TRBV18	13	.	TRBJ1-3	.	TGTGCCAGCTCACCTACGACTGGAAACACCATATATTTT	CASSPTTGNTIYF
TRBV28	16	TRBD2	TRBJ2-3	.	TGTGCCAGCAGTTCCCTACTAGCGGGAGTGGTAGATACGCAGTATTTT	CASSSLLAGVVDTQYF
TRBV2	11	.	TRBJ2-3	.	TGTGCCAGCAGTGTAAAAAATACGCAGTATTTT	CASSVKNTQYF
TRBV21-1	15	.	TRBJ1-1	.	TGTGCCAGCAGTCGGATACGTGGGACAGGGGGTGAAGCTTTCTTT	CASSRIRGTGGEAFF
TRBV2	13	.	TRBJ2-2	medium-sized	TGTGCCACCGGACAGAGAAGCACCGGGGAGCTGTTTTTT	CATGQRSTGELFF
TRBV6-1	14	TRBD1	TRBJ1-5	.	TGTGCCAGCAATCCGACAGGGGATATTCAGCCCCAGCATTTT	CASNPTGDIQPQHF
TRBV12-3/TRBV12-4	12	TRBD1	TRBJ1-2	few	TGTGCCAGCAGGAGACAGGGCTATGGCTACACCTTC	CASRRQGYGYTF
TRBV19	15	TRBD2	TRBJ2-1	.	TGTGCCAGTAGTATTTCTAGCGGGTGGGGCGATGAGCAGTTCTTC	CASSISSGWGDEQFF
TRBV19	17	TRBD1	TRBJ1-1	few	TGTGCCAGTAGTATCCGGATACAGGGGGTCCTGAACACTGAAGCTTTCTTT	CASSIRIQGVLNTEAFF
TRBV19	14	TRBD2	TRBJ2-7	.	TGTGCCAGTAGCCCCTGGGGACTAGCGGACGAGCAGTACTTC	CASSPWGLADEQYF
TRBV20-1	15	TRBD1	TRBJ2-7	.	TGCAGTGCTTACAATTCCGGGACAGGGCTCGACGAGCAGTACTTC	CSAYNSGTGLDEQYF